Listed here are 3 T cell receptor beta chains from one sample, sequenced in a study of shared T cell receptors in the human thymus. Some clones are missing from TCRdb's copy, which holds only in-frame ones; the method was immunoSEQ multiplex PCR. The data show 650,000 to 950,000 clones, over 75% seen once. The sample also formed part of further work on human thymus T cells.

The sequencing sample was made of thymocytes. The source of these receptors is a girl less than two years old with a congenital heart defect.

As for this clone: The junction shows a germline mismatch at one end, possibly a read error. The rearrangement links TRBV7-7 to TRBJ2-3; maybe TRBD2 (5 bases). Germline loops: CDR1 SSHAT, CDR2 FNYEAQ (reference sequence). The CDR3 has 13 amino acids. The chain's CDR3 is CASSLGLEHTQYF. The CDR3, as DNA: TGTGCTAGCAGCCTAGGACTCGAACATACGCAGTATTTT.

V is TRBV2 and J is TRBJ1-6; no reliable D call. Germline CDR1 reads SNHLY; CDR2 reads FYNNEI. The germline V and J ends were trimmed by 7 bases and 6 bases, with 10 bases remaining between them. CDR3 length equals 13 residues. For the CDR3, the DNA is TGTGCCAGCAAAAGAGGTATTAATTCACCCCTCCACTTT. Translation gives CASKRGINSPLHF.

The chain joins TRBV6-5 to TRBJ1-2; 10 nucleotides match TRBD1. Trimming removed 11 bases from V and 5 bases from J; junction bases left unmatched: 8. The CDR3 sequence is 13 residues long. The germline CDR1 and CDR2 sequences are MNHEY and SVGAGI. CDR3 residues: CAARQGARYGYTF. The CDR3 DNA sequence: TGTGCCGCCAGACAGGGGGCAAGATATGGCTACACCTTC.